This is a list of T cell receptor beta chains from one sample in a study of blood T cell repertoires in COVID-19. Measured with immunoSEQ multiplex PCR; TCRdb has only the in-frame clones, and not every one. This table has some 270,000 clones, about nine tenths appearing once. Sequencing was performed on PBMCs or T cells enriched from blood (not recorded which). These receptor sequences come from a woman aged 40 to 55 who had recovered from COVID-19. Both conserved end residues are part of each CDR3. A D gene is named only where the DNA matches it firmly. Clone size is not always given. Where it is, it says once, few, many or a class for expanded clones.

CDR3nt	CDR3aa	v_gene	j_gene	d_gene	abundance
TGTGCCAGCGCCCCTCAGGGCCACTCCTACGAGCAGTACTTC	CASAPQGHSYEQYF	TRBV27	TRBJ2-7	NA	NA
TGTGCCAGCAGTGGAGGGCCGGCAGATACGCAGTATTTT	CASSGGPADTQYF	TRBV7-3	TRBJ2-3	NA	NA
TGTGCCAGCAGCAAGGAATGTCGTGGACAGAACATTCAGTACTTC	CASSKECRGQNIQYF	TRBV21-1	TRBJ2-4	NA	NA
TGTGCCAGTAGTATAATTTCCCGACAAAATGGCTACACCTTC	CASSIISRQNGYTF	TRBV19	TRBJ1-2	NA	NA
TGTGCCAGCAGGAAATTTCGGGGTTACAATCAGCCCCAGCATTTT	CASRKFRGYNQPQHF	TRBV27	TRBJ1-5	NA	NA
TGTGCCAGCAGCTTAGGATTCAGCCTTGGGGCCCAAGAGACCCAGTACTTC	CASSLGFSLGAQETQYF	TRBV7-2	TRBJ2-5	NA	NA
TGTGCCTGGTCGTCCACCGGGGAGCTGTTTTTT	CAWSSTGELFF	TRBV30	TRBJ2-2	NA	NA
TGTGCCAGCAGCCGTACCCAGGGGGCAGGCACTGAAGCTTTCTTT	CASSRTQGAGTEAFF	TRBV6-2/TRBV6-3	TRBJ1-1	TRBD1	NA
TGTGCCATCAGATCGGGACAGCCGGATCAGCCCCAGCATTTT	CAIRSGQPDQPQHF	TRBV10-3	TRBJ1-5	TRBD1	NA
TGTGCCAGCAGCCAACGCCTGGGGGCAACAGATACGCAGTATTTT	CASSQRLGATDTQYF	TRBV14	TRBJ2-3	NA	NA
TGTGCCAGCAGCCATAGCGTAGGGAGCGGCCTCTCCTACGAGCAGTACTTC	CASSHSVGSGLSYEQYF	TRBV4-2	TRBJ2-7	NA	NA
TGTGCCAGCTCACCAAGGTTGGCTAGCGGGGGTGCGGCCAAAAACATTCAGTACTTC	CASSPRLASGGAAKNIQYF	TRBV18	TRBJ2-4	TRBD2	NA
TGTGCCAGCCGGCCTCCAGGGGGCAACACTGAAGCTTTCTTT	CASRPPGGNTEAFF	TRBV6-5	TRBJ1-1	TRBD1	NA
TGCGCCAGCAGCCCCGGGACTAGCGGAGAAGAGACCCAGTACTTC	CASSPGTSGEETQYF	TRBV4-1	TRBJ2-5	TRBD2	NA
TGTGCCAGCAGTCAAAGGACAGTGAGATTCTACAATGAGCAGTTCTTC	CASSQRTVRFYNEQFF	TRBV7-9	TRBJ2-1	NA	once
TGCGCCAGCAGCCAAGATGGCTCAGGGTGGGGGCCCCAGCATTTT	CASSQDGSGWGPQHF	TRBV4-1	TRBJ1-5	NA	NA
TGTGCCAGCAGCTTAGTGACTATTGGGCAACCTGAAGCTTTCTTT	CASSLVTIGQPEAFF	TRBV7-9	TRBJ1-1	NA	NA
TGTGCCAGCAAGGGGTTTCTATCAGATACGCAGTATTTT	CASKGFLSDTQYF	TRBV6-5	TRBJ2-3	NA	NA
TGCGCCAGTCGAATCGACAGGACGAACACTGAAGCTTTCTTT	CASRIDRTNTEAFF	TRBV5-1	TRBJ1-1	NA	NA
TGTGCCAGCGACAGGGGGGGAACCGGGGAGCTGTTTTTT	CASDRGGTGELFF	TRBV3-1/TRBV3-2	TRBJ2-2	TRBD1	NA
TGCGCCAGCAGCCAAAGACTAGCGGGCCCCTACGAGCAGTACTTC	CASSQRLAGPYEQYF	TRBV5-1	TRBJ2-7	TRBD2	few
TGTGCCAGCAGCTGGGCTATTAGCGGGGGGGCCGGGGGCACAGATACGCAGTATTTT	CASSWAISGGAGGTDTQYF	TRBV7-8	TRBJ2-3	TRBD2	NA
TGTGCCACCAGCAGAGATACCGGGGTGGATGGCTACACCTTC	CATSRDTGVDGYTF	TRBV15	TRBJ1-2	NA	NA
TGCGCCAGCAGCCAAACCTATGTCCTCTCCTACGAGCAGTACTTC	CASSQTYVLSYEQYF	TRBV4-1	TRBJ2-7	NA	NA
TGTGCCAGCAGACAAACAGGGGCGGGAGGCTACACCTTC	CASRQTGAGGYTF	TRBV12-3/TRBV12-4	TRBJ1-2	TRBD1	NA
TGTGCCAGCAGCCAATCACAGGGGGCAGCTAATGAAAAACTGTTTTTT	CASSQSQGAANEKLFF	TRBV4-2	TRBJ1-4	TRBD1	once
TGCGCCAGCAGTGGGACAGGTAATGAGCAGTTCTTC	CASSGTGNEQFF	TRBV10-1	TRBJ2-1	TRBD1	NA